Each of the 21 T cell receptor beta chains below was sequenced from the same sample in a study of cytomegalovirus exposure and HLA in healthy donors. Primers included in the PCR were 60 Vbeta and 13 Jbeta primers. The table came from immunoSEQ multiplex PCR; TCRdb's copy has only in-frame clones and leaves some out. The sample yields over 100,000 clones, 50% to 80% seen once. The sequenced sample consisted of PBMCs. The receptors derive from a woman in her thirties or forties in good health and CMV-seropositive.

The rearrangement uses TRBV5-1 and TRBJ2-3; 12 bases align to TRBD2. Germline V gives CDR1 SGHRS, CDR2 YFSETQ. The CDR3 totals 17 residues. J lost 3 bases, V lost 4 bases, and 9 bases had no gene match. The CDR3 bases are TGCGCCAGCAGCGCCTCCCCTAGCGGGAGGGTGACAGATACGCAGTATTTT. Translated, it gives CASSASPSGRVTDTQYF.

The V gene is TRBV6-5, the J gene TRBJ1-1, with D maybe TRBD1 (6 bases). V was shortened by 3 bases and J by 0 bases, with 14 bases between the two germline ends. Per the germline V gene, CDR1 is MNHEY and CDR2 is SVGAGI. The CDR3 is 16 residues long. The CDR3 DNA reads as TGTGCCAGCAGTTATTCGACGGACAGATTGAACACTGAAGCTTTCTTT. Encoded protein: CASSYSTDRLNTEAFF.

The chain joins TRBV5-1 to TRBJ2-5; 9 bases match TRBD1. The J call is uncertain, as TRBJ2-7 better fits the DNA end. The CDR3 contains 14 residues. Germline CDR1 reads SGHRS; CDR2 reads YFSETQ. CDR3 DNA: TGCGCCAGCAGCCAGGGACAGGGAGCCTACGAGCAGTACTTC. Its protein product is CASSQGQGAYEQYF.

The V gene is TRBV6-5, the J gene TRBJ2-7; possibly TRBD1 for D (6 bases). There are 11 residues in the CDR3. The V gene lost 11 bases and the J gene lost 3 bases, with 11 bases spanning the gap. From germline, CDR1 is MNHEY and CDR2 SVGAGI. This CDR3 is CAATGLYEQYF. Here the CDR3 DNA reads TGTGCCGCAACAGGGCTCTACGAGCAGTACTTC.

The V gene is TRBV19, the J gene TRBJ1-4; tentatively, D is TRBD1 (6 bases). V lost 3 bases and J 0 bases, leaving 20 bases between the germline ends. Germline-derived CDR1 and CDR2 are LNHDA and SQIVND (reference sequence). CDR3 length equals 19 residues. Here the CDR3 DNA reads TGTGCCAGTAGTATCGCGGACAGCTCTGGGGTTGCAACTAATGAAAAACTGTTTTTT. Translating it yields CASSIADSSGVATNEKLFF.

The J gene is TRBJ2-7, the V gene TRBV14; TRBD1 aligns across 7 bases. The germline gives CDR1 SGHDN, CDR2 FVKESK. The length of the CDR3 is 14 residues. Trimming took 3 bases from V and 6 from J; bases not matched to a gene: 8. The CDR3 coding sequence is TGTGCCAGCAGCCAGAGGCAGGGGGTACGCGAGCAGTACTTC. This codes for CASSQRQGVREQYF.

The genes are TRBV19 and TRBJ1-5, with D perhaps matching TRBD1 (6 bases). This CDR3 has 13 amino acids. Between the trimmed V and J ends, which lost 10 bases and 0 bases, there was a span of 10 bases. Germline V gene sequence: CDR1 LNHDA, CDR2 SQIVND (reference sequence). The CDR3 DNA is TGTGCCACCAGACAGGTTAGCAATCAGCCCCAGCATTTT. Residues: CATRQVSNQPQHF. Complete variable domain (other parts from reference TRBV19 and TRBJ1-5): DGGITQSPKYLFRKEGQNVTLSCEQNLNHDAMYWYRQDPGQGLRLIYYSQIVNDFQKGDIAEGYSVSREKKESFPLTVTSAQKNPTAFYLCATRQVSNQPQHFGDGTRLSIL.

The chain joins TRBV5-1 to TRBJ2-2; tentative D call: TRBD1 (5 bases). The CDR3 contains 14 residues. V gave up 0 bases and J gave up 4 bases, with 7 bases separating them. Germline CDR1 reads SGHRS; CDR2 reads YFSETQ. The CDR3 region has the DNA TGCGCCAGCAGCTTGGAGACAGCCACCGGGGAGCTGTTTTTT. Its translation is CASSLETATGELFF.

The chain combines TRBV7-9 with TRBJ1-1; D is unclear. CDR1 is SEHNR, CDR2 FQNEAQ, per germline (reference sequence). The V end was cut by 2 bases, the J end by 5 bases, with 9 bases between. The CDR3 length is 13 residues. The CDR3, as DNA: TGTGCCAGCAGCTTATTGGAGGGAACTGAAGCTTTCTTT. Protein sequence: CASSLLEGTEAFF.

This clone came up a few times. The rearrangement links TRBV5-1 to TRBJ1-4; D may be TRBD1 (5 bases). The CDR3 totals 13 residues. Germline V gene sequence: CDR1 SGHRS, CDR2 YFSETQ. V dropped 7 bases and J dropped 0 bases, with 7 bases sitting between them. For the CDR3, the DNA is TGCGCCAGCCAGACAGCAACTAATGAAAAACTGTTTTTT. Translation: CASQTATNEKLFF.

The chain joins TRBV5-4 to TRBJ2-1; 11 nucleotides align to TRBD2. Unmatched junction bases numbered 4, after V lost 0 bases and J lost 8 bases. Germline-derived CDR1 and CDR2 are SGHNT and YYREEE (reference sequence). The CDR3 extends over 15 amino acids. Written as DNA, the CDR3 is TGTGCCAGCAGCTTGGAACTAGCGGGGGACGATGAGCAGTTCTTC. It yields the protein CASSLELAGDDEQFF.

This chain connects TRBV9 to TRBJ1-1; D unclear. Trimming pared 0 bases from V and 3 bases from J, leaving 9 bases between. CDR3 length: 14 residues. Looked up from germline, CDR1 is SGDLS and CDR2 is YYNGEE. Here the CDR3 reads CASSVDPGDTEAFF. The CDR3 DNA reads as TGTGCCAGCAGCGTAGACCCGGGAGACACTGAAGCTTTCTTT.

This clone was found a few times. The chain couples TRBV9 to TRBJ1-1; TRBD1 aligns across 8 bases. The CDR3 runs 14 residues. Trimming cost V 7 bases and J 4 bases; bases outside gene matches: 9. Germline CDR1 SGDLS, CDR2 YYNGEE. The CDR3 protein is CASSSQGASTEAFF. The CDR3 nucleotides are TGTGCCAGCTCCAGCCAGGGGGCGAGCACTGAAGCTTTCTTT.

In the case of this clone: One end of the junction is discordant with germline, which a read error may explain. The chain carries TRBV7-7 and TRBJ2-2; TRBD2 matches 9 bases. The CDR3 is made up of 19 amino acids. Germline-derived CDR1 and CDR2 are SSHAT and FNYEAQ (reference sequence). The CDR3 sequence: CASSLGGAAGGRNTGELFF. CDR3 DNA: TGTGCTAGCAGCTTAGGTGGGGCGGCGGGAGGGAGGAACACCGGGGAGCTGTTTTTT.

The gene calls are TRBV11-1 and TRBJ2-3, with 7 bases matching TRBD2. V dropped 5 bases and J dropped 0; count of bases not matched to a gene: 14. The CDR3 extends over 18 amino acids. Germline CDR1 reads SGHAT; CDR2 reads FQDESV (reference sequence). The CDR3 region has the DNA TGTGCCAGCAGCCCCCCCCTGGGCGGGAGTCCTAGCACAGATACGCAGTATTTT. Its protein product is CASSPPLGGSPSTDTQYF.

This clone was counted between two and nine times. The chain has TRBV9 and TRBJ1-2, with a weak D call TRBD1 (6 bases). Germline V gives CDR1 SGDLS, CDR2 YYNGEE. The V end lost 1 base, the J end lost 7 bases, and 14 bases lay between the germline ends. The CDR3 has 14 amino acids. The CDR3 DNA is TGTGCCAGCAGCGTAATTGCAGGGGTGGGTGGCTACACCTTC. This codes for CASSVIAGVGGYTF.

This clone came up a few times. The rearrangement uses TRBV11-2 and TRBJ2-7, with D maybe TRBD2 (5 bases). CDR1 SGHAT and CDR2 FQNNGV come from the germline V gene. The V end was cut by 6 bases, the J end by 2 bases, with 14 bases between. The CDR3 totals 14 residues. CDR3 loop: CASSRGLGTYEQYF. DNA of the CDR3: TGTGCCAGCAGTCGGGGTCTCGGTACCTACGAGCAGTACTTC. Variable domain in full (rest from reference TRBV11-2 and TRBJ2-7): EAGVAQSPRYKIIEKRQSVAFWCNPISGHATLYWYQQILGQGPKLLIQFQNNGVVDDSQLPKDRFSAERLKGVDSTLKIQPAKLEDSAVYLCASSRGLGTYEQYFGPGTRLTVT.

J is TRBJ1-4 and V is TRBV28; tentatively, D is TRBD1 (6 bases). The CDR3 has 16 amino acids. In germline, CDR1 is MDHEN, CDR2 SYDVKM. Trimming took off 5 bases at V and 5 bases at J, with 18 bases between the two ends. This CDR3 is CASSTEYRDDNEKLFF. The CDR3, as DNA: TGTGCCAGCAGTACAGAGTACAGGGACGACAATGAAAAACTGTTTTTT.

The rearrangement joins TRBV27 to TRBJ1-2; D is ambiguous. CDR1 and CDR2 from the germline V gene are MNHEY and SMNVEV (reference sequence). V lost 5 bases, J lost 3 bases, and 16 bases lay in between. The CDR3 contains 15 residues. The CDR3 region is CASSASTRYHYGYTF. The CDR3 DNA reads TGTGCCAGCAGTGCATCGACAAGGTATCACTATGGCTACACCTTC.

The rearrangement links TRBV5-1 to TRBJ1-4; TRBD1 agrees at 10 bases. From germline, CDR1 is SGHRS and CDR2 YFSETQ. This CDR3 is 14 amino acids long. With V trimmed by 2 bases and J by 8 bases, 3 bases remained unmatched. The CDR3 nucleotides read TGCGCCAGCAGCTTCGGGACAGGGGAAGAAAAACTGTTTTTT. This gives the protein CASSFGTGEEKLFF.

The chain joins TRBV5-1 to TRBJ1-1; D is unclear. Trimming cost V 1 base and J 1 base, with 8 bases left between them. This CDR3 is built from 14 residues. The germline CDR1 and CDR2 sequences are SGHRS and YFSETQ. The CDR3 bases are TGCGCCAGCAGCTTGAGCGCAGCGAACACTGAAGCTTTCTTT. It translates to CASSLSAANTEAFF. The full variable domain, in which reference TRBV5-1 and TRBJ1-1 provide the parts outside the CDR3, is KAGVTQTPRYLIKTRGQQVTLSCSPISGHRSVSWYQQTPGQGLQFLFEYFSETQRNKGNFPGRFSGRQFSNSRSEMNVSTLELGDSALYLCASSLSAANTEAFFGQGTRLTVV.